This is a list of T cell receptor beta chains from one sample in a study of blood T cell repertoires in COVID-19. The repertoire was sequenced with immunoSEQ multiplex PCR; TCRdb's copy has only in-frame clones and lacks some. The repertoire has 240,000 or so clones, more than 75% of them found once; the top ten carry 3% to 4%. The sample taken for sequencing was PBMCs or T cells enriched from blood (not recorded which). These receptor sequences come from a woman aged 40-49 years with acute COVID-19. Both conserved end residues are trimmed from each CDR3. Fields, in order: J gene, V gene, CDR3 protein.

TRBJ1-5 | TRBV2 | ASMPGASNQPQH
TRBJ1-4 | TRBV12-2 | ASRLMGGGEKLF
TRBJ2-3 | TRBV5-1 | ASSLGDRNSDTQY
TRBJ1-5 | TRBV28 | ASSPINQPQH
TRBJ2-5 | TRBV28 | ASSLQGGGRETQY
TRBJ2-7 | TRBV21-1 | ARRDSPSYEQY
TRBJ2-5 | TRBV10-1 | ASSESGGSGTQY
TRBJ1-2 | TRBV18 | ASSPNFVVPLANYGYT
TRBJ2-1 | TRBV3-1/TRBV3-2 | ASSQDSPGGVYNEQF
TRBJ2-6 | TRBV19 | ASTKEGPGANVLT
TRBJ2-2 | TRBV9 | ASSVDVDANTGELF
TRBJ1-5 | TRBV5-4 | ASSFNRGLYDSNQPQH
TRBJ2-7 | TRBV6-5 | ASSFRGGTTYEQY
TRBJ1-5 | TRBV6-5 | ASRRFVDQPQH
TRBJ2-4 | TRBV4-2 | ASSQDTSGLAKNIQY
TRBJ2-7 | TRBV5-1 | ASSLDASGIYEQY
TRBJ1-2 | TRBV21-1 | ASSKSLQDREDYGYT
TRBJ2-3 | TRBV19 | ASSISGRFLDTQY
TRBJ2-7 | TRBV6-5 | ASRDSSGIEQY
TRBJ2-6 | TRBV6-4 | ASGTGSNVLT
TRBJ2-2 | TRBV5-8 | ASSLALATTGELF
TRBJ2-1 | TRBV6-5 | ASRWGAGKGNEQF
TRBJ2-7 | TRBV2 | AISLGTVNEQY
TRBJ1-5 | TRBV9 | ASSVTGTGGQPQH
TRBJ1-1 | TRBV7-9 | ASSLDRGAEAF
TRBJ2-3 | TRBV24-1 | ATRGTGTDTQY
TRBJ1-5 | TRBV29-1 | SASTGFSNQPQH
TRBJ2-7 | TRBV24-1 | ATSDRGGTGRHEQY
TRBJ1-1 | TRBV5-5 | ASSLISGGGEAF
TRBJ1-1 | TRBV5-5 | ASSSLTGQANTEAF
TRBJ2-1 | TRBV5-1 | ASSLATLAGGWGAHNEQF
TRBJ2-7 | TRBV5-1 | ASSSLGQGTVGV
TRBJ2-4 | TRBV7-6 | ASSPRTGDNKNIQY
TRBJ2-5 | TRBV9 | ASSQDRGKETQY
TRBJ2-1 | TRBV29-1 | SAEGEPGSYNEQF
TRBJ2-7 | TRBV5-1 | ASTQSGTTLYEQY
TRBJ2-5 | TRBV24-1 | ATSDLDQQGGIETQY
TRBJ2-1 | TRBV10-1 | ASSGASGRSFNEQF
TRBJ1-1 | TRBV6-5 | ASMRALGNTEAF
TRBJ2-3 | TRBV6-8 | AYPGGGFADTQY
TRBJ2-3 | TRBV3-1/TRBV3-2 | ASSQPEGLTDTQY
TRBJ1-1 | TRBV11-3 | ASSLDHRAAAF
TRBJ1-2 | TRBV19 | ASRQRDRALANYGYT
TRBJ2-7 | TRBV3-1/TRBV3-2 | ASALGPYGYEQY
TRBJ2-7 | TRBV5-1 | ASSKGTSGGYEQY
TRBJ1-5 | TRBV7-9 | ASSPGGNQPQH
TRBJ2-2 | TRBV9 | ASSYGASGVNTGELF
TRBJ1-5 | TRBV19 | ASSKVQGPFNQPQH
TRBJ1-5 | TRBV5-8 | ASSPGTANNQPQH
TRBJ2-2 | TRBV19 | ASSIGQGNTGELF
TRBJ2-5 | TRBV15 | ATSRVRMGGYGETQY
TRBJ1-1 | TRBV6-5 | ASSYGTRNTEAF